This T cell receptor (beta chain) was captured by sequencing in a study of blood T cell repertoires in COVID-19. Looking at the study overall: COVID-19 samples from acute and convalescent phases originated in the United States, Italy and Spain. The cDNA or gDNA used as material had been derived from T cells, B-cell-depleted T cells, or PBMCs.

In the original processing: Counts of nucleated cells, estimated from reference gene primer amplification, were obtained. The data were produced by immunoSEQ multiplex PCR, yet TCRdb's version contains in-frame clones alone and is incomplete. V and J calls and clone size follow that table, whereas D and trimming were derived from the DNA. This sample yields approximately 400,000 clones, of which approximately 88% are seen a single time; 0.95% to 1.5% belongs to the top ten. Sample: peripheral blood. The sequence derives from a man aged 40-55 years with acute or convalescent COVID-19.

Written as DNA, the CDR3 is TGCGCCAGCAGCCAAGATCCAGGGGCTGGGGCCAACGTCCTGACTTTC. Amino acids: CASSQDPGAGANVLTF. V and J are TRBV4-3 and TRBJ2-6; the D gene is possibly TRBD1 (6 bases). The CDR3 has 16 residues. V shed 0 bases and J shed 2 bases, with 8 bases lying between them. Germline loops: CDR1 LGHNA, CDR2 YSLEER.